This T cell receptor (beta chain) emerged from a study of blood T cell repertoires in COVID-19. Across the study: COVID-19 samples, acute and convalescent, were from the United States, Italy and Spain. The analysed material was cDNA or gDNA that came from T cells, B-cell-depleted T cells, or PBMCs.

Original analysis: For nucleated cells, counts were estimated from reference gene primer amplification. Using immunoSEQ multiplex PCR, the repertoire was profiled, and TCRdb retains in-frame clones only, with some absent. Clonal size and the V and J genes are those of that table, whereas D and trimming came from the DNA. The table shows about 110,000 clones, with less than 85% occurring only once. Germline V gene lookup returns CDR1 MDHEN and CDR2 SYDVKM. The CDR3 contains 16 residues. Trimming removed 6 bases from V and 2 bases from J, with 20 bases in between. The specimen was peripheral blood. The V gene is TRBV28, the J gene TRBJ2-7; TRBD2 might be the D (7 bases). The TCR comes from a woman of 80 years or more with acute or convalescent COVID-19. The CDR3 spells CASRHFGGRGTYEQYF. For the CDR3, the DNA is TGTGCCAGCAGGCACTTCGGGGGGCGGGGGACCTACGAGCAGTACTTC.